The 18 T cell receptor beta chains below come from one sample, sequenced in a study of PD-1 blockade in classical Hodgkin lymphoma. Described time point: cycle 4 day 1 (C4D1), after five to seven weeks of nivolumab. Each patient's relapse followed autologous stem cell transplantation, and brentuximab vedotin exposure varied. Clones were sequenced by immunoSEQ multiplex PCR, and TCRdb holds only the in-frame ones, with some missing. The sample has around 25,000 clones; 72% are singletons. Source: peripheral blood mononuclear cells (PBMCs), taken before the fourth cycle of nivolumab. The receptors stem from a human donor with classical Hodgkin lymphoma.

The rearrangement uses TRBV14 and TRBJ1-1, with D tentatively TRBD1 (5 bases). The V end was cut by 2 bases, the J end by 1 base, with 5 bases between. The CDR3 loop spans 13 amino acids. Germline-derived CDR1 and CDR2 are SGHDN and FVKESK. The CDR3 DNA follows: TGTGCCAGCAGCCAACAGGGGAACACTGAAGCTTTCTTT. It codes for CASSQQGNTEAFF.

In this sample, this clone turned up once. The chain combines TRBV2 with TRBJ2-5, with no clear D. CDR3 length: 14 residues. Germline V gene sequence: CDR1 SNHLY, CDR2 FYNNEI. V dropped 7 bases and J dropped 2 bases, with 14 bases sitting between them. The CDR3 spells CASIGQNLQETQYF. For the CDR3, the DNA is TGTGCCAGCATTGGGCAGAACTTGCAAGAGACCCAGTACTTC.

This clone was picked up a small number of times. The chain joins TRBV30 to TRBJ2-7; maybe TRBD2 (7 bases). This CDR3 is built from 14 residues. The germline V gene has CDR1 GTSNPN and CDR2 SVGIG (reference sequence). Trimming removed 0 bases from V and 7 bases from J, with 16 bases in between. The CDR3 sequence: CAWSVRAGAGEQYV. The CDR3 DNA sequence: TGTGCCTGGAGTGTACGCGCGGGGGCGGGGGAGCAGTACGTC.

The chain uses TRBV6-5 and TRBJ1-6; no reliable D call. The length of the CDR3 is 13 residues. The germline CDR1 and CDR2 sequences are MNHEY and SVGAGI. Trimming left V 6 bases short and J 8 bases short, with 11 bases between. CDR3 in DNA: TGTGCCAGCAGGACTTTCGGGGATTCACCCCTCCACTTT. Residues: CASRTFGDSPLHF.

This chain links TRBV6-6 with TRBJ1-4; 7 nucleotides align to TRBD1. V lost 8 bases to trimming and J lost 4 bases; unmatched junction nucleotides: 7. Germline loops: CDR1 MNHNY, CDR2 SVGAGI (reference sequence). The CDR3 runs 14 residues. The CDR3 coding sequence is TGTGCCAGCTGGGGACAGCGAAATAATGAAAAACTGTTTTTT. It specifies CASWGQRNNEKLFF.

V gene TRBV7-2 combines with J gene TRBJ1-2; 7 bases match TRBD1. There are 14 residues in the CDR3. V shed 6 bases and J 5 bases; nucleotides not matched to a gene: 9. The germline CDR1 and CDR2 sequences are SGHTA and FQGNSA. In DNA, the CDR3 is TGTGCCAGCAGTTCACAGGGGTCAGGGTATGGCTACACCTTC. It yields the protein CASSSQGSGYGYTF.

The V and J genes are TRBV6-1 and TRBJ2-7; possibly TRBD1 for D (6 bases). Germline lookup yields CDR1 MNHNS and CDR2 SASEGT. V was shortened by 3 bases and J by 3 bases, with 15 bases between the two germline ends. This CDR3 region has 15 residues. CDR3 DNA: TGTGCCAGCAGTGACCCAGGGGCCCTAAACTACGAGCAGTACGTC. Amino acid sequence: CASSDPGALNYEQYV.

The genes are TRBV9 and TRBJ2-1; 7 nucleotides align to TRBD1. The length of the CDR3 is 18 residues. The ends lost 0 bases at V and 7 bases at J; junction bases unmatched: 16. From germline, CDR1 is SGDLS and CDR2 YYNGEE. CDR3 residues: CASSVGYWDSQTPNEQFF. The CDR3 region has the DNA TGTGCCAGCAGCGTAGGTTACTGGGACAGCCAGACCCCTAATGAGCAGTTCTTC.

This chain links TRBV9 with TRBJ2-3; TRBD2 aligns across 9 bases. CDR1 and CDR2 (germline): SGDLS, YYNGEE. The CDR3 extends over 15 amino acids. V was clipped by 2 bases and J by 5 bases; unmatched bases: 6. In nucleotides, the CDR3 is TGTGCCAGCAGCGTTGCGGGGGGGCTGGAAGATACGCAGTATTTT. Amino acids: CASSVAGGLEDTQYF.

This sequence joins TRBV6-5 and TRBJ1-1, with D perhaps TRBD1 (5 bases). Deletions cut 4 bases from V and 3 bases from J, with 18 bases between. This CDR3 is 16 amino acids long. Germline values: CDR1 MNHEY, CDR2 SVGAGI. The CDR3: CASSSPGPKDDTEAFF. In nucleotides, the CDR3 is TGTGCCAGCAGTTCTCCGGGACCGAAGGACGACACTGAAGCTTTCTTT.

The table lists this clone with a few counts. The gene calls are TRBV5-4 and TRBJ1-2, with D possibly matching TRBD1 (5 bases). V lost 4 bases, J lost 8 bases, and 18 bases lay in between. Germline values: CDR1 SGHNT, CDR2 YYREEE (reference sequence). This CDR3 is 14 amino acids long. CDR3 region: CASSPGGEVGGYTF. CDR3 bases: TGTGCCAGCAGCCCGGGGGGGGAGGTTGGCGGCTACACCTTC. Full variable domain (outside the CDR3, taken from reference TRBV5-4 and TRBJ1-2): ETGVTQSPTHLIKTRGQQVTLRCSSQSGHNTVSWYQQALGQGPQFIFQYYREEENGRGNFPPRFSGLQFPNYSSELNVNALELDDSALYLCASSPGGEVGGYTFGSGTRLTVV.

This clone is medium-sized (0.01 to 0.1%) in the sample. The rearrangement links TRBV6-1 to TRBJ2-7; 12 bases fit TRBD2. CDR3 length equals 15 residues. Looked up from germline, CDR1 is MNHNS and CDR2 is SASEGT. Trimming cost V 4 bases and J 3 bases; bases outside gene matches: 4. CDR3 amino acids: CASSAGTSGYYEQYV. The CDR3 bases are TGTGCCAGCAGTGCCGGGACTAGCGGGTACTACGAGCAGTACGTC.

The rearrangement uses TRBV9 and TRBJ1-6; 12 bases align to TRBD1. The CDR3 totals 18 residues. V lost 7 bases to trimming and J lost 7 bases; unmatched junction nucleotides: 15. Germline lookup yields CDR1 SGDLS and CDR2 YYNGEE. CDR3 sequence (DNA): TGTGCCAGCGGGCCCGGCGTGGGGGACAGGGGGCGAAATTCACCCCTCCACTTT. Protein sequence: CASGPGVGDRGRNSPLHF.

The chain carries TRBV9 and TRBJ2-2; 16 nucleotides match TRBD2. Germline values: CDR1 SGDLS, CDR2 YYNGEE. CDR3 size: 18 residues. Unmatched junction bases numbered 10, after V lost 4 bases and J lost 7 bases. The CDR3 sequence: CASSPGTSGGARHGELFF. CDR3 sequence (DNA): TGTGCCAGCAGCCCCGGGACTAGCGGGGGGGCTAGGCACGGGGAGCTGTTTTTT.

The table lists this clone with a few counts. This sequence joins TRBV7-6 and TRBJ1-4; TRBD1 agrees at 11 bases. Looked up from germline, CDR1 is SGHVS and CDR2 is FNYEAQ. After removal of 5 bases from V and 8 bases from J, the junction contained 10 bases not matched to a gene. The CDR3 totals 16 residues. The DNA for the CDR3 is TGTGCCAGCAGCGGACAGGGGGCGACCCTGGAAGAAAAACTGTTTTTT. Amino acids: CASSGQGATLEEKLFF.

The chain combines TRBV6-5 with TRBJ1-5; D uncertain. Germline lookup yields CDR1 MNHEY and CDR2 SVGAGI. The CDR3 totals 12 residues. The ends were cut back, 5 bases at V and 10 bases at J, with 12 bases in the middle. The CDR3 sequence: CASSTSNTPQHF. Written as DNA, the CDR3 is TGTGCCAGCAGTACCTCAAATACTCCCCAGCATTTT.

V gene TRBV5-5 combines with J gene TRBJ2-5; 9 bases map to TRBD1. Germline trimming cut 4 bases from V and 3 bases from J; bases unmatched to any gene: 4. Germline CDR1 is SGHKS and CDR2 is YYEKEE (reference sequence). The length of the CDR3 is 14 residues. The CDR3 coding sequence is TGTGCCAGCAGCACTGGGACAGGGAAAGAGACCCAGTACTTC. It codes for CASSTGTGKETQYF.

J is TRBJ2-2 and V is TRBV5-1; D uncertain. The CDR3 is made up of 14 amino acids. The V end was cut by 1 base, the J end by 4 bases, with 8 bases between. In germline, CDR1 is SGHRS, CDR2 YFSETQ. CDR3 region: CASSLSWLTGELFF. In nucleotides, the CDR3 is TGCGCCAGCAGCTTGAGCTGGCTCACCGGGGAGCTGTTTTTT. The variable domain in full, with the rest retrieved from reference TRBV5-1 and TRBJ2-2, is KAGVTQTPRYLIKTRGQQVTLSCSPISGHRSVSWYQQTPGQGLQFLFEYFSETQRNKGNFPGRFSGRQFSNSRSEMNVSTLELGDSALYLCASSLSWLTGELFFGEGSRLTVL.